The 6 T cell receptor beta chains below were found in one sample sequenced in a study of cytomegalovirus exposure and HLA in healthy donors. In the PCR, 60 Vbeta and 13 Jbeta primers were used. Produced via immunoSEQ multiplex PCR; TCRdb's table is partial and in-frame only. The data show under 250,000 clones, around 76% seen once. Sequenced material: PBMCs. The source is a man younger than 30 in good health and CMV-seronegative.

V gene TRBV11-2 combines with J gene TRBJ2-2, with D possibly TRBD2 on 5 matching bases. Trimming shortened V by 5 bases and J by 6 bases, and 13 bases separated the two germline ends. The CDR3 is made up of 14 amino acids. Per germline, CDR1 SGHAT and CDR2 FQNNGV. The CDR3 here is CASSLAPGSGELFF. The CDR3 nucleotides are TGTGCCAGCAGCCTCGCCCCGGGATCCGGGGAGCTGTTTTTT.

This clone was observed a handful of times. This rearrangement joins TRBV9 to TRBJ2-5, with D perhaps TRBD2 (6 bases). Germline V CDR1 and CDR2: SGDLS, YYNGEE. The CDR3 sequence is 15 residues long. Trimming stripped 0 bases from V and 1 base from J, with 10 bases between. CDR3 coding DNA: TGTGCCAGCAGCGTAGTAGGCGGGATCCAAGAGACCCAGTACTTC. Its protein is CASSVVGGIQETQYF.

The rearrangement links TRBV28 to TRBJ2-3, with 12 bases fitting TRBD2. The CDR3 has 15 residues. The germline CDR1 and CDR2 sequences are MDHEN and SYDVKM. Trimming took 8 bases from V and 4 from J; bases not matched to a gene: 7. The CDR3 protein is CASSSGRAYPDTQYF. CDR3 nucleotides: TGTGCCAGCTCTAGCGGGAGGGCCTATCCAGATACGCAGTATTTT.

J is TRBJ2-7 and V is TRBV2, with D tentatively TRBD2 (6 bases). Per the germline V gene, CDR1 is SNHLY and CDR2 is FYNNEI. This CDR3 region has 14 residues. Trimming took 7 bases from V and 3 from J, leaving 16 bases between them. The DNA for the CDR3 is TGTGCCAGCAATCGGGTCGGGGGTTACTACGAGCAGTACTTC. Its translation: CASNRVGGYYEQYF.

Many counts were recorded for this clone. The rearrangement joins TRBV4-2 to TRBJ2-7; 9 bases fit TRBD2. The CDR3 spans 16 residues. The V segment lost 1 base and the J segment 3 bases; nucleotides outside the gene matches: 7. Germline loops: CDR1 LGHNA, CDR2 YNFKEQ. The CDR3 coding sequence is TGTGCCAGCAGCCAAGTGCCGACTAGCGGTAACTACGAGCAGTACTTC. The encoded protein is CASSQVPTSGNYEQYF.

This clone showed up just once. The chain couples TRBV6-5 to TRBJ1-1, with D unresolved. The CDR3 covers 14 residues. Germline loops: CDR1 MNHEY, CDR2 SVGAGI. Trimming took off 6 bases at V and 4 bases at J, with 15 bases between the two ends. In nucleotides, the CDR3 is TGTGCCAGCAGGTTCCGGGGTGAGATCACTGAAGCTTTCTTT. It codes for CASRFRGEITEAFF.